These 31 T cell receptor beta chains were all obtained from the same sample, sequenced in a study of graft-versus-host responses after intestinal transplantation. Stimulators, approximately 200,000 irradiated and violet-dye-labeled cells, were plated with approximately 200,000 CFSE-labeled responder cells. The protocol was immunoSEQ multiplex PCR, while the TCRdb copy is restricted to in-frame clones and leaves out a portion. The sample holds over 4,500 clones, 25% to 30% seen once. The sample consisted of alloreactive CD8+ T cells from a mixed lymphocyte reaction culture, taken before intestinal transplant. Described subset: CFSE-low proliferating T cells sorted from roughly six-day pre-transplant mixed lymphocyte reaction (GvH or HvG direction). The receptors here all came from a human patient who received an intestinal transplant.

This clone was counted a few times. This may arise from a read error, as a much more abundant clone is one base away. Other DNA sequences in this specimen translate into the identical CDR3. The chain couples TRBV5-1 to TRBJ1-1; D possibly corresponds to TRBD1 (5 bases). In germline, CDR1 is SGHRS, CDR2 YFSETQ. This CDR3 is built from 15 residues. The CDR3 nucleotides are TGCGCCAGCAGCTGGGGGTGGACTGAAAACACAGAAGCTTTCTTT. Protein: CASSWGWTENTEAFF.

As concerns this clone: Other DNA sequences in this sample translate to the same CDR3. The chain couples TRBV4-1 to TRBJ2-1, with TRBD2 as a possible D gene (6 bases). Trimming took 2 bases from V and 5 from J, leaving 19 bases between them. CDR1 MGHRA and CDR2 YSYEKL come from the germline V gene. The CDR3 loop spans 17 amino acids. The CDR3 nucleotides are TGCGCCAGCAGCCAACTTATCGCGGGGTGGGGGGACAATGAGCAGTTCTTC. Protein: CASSQLIAGWGDNEQFF.

This rearrangement joins TRBV7-4 to TRBJ1-1, with TRBD1 matching over 7 bases. Germline V gene sequence: CDR1 SGHVT, CDR2 SQSDAQ. The V segment lost 4 bases and the J segment 3 bases; nucleotides outside the gene matches: 2. The CDR3 has 13 residues. CDR3 nucleotides: TGTGCCAGCAGCTCCAGGGGGGACACTGAAGCTTTCTTT. The encoded protein is CASSSRGDTEAFF. Drawing the rest from reference TRBV7-4 and TRBJ1-1, the complete variable domain is GAGVSQSPRYKVAKRGRDVALRCDSISGHVTLYWYRQTLGQGSEVLTYSQSDAQRDKSGRPSGRFSAERPERSVSTLKIQRTEQGDSAVYLCASSSRGDTEAFFGQGTRLTVV.

By sample share, this clone is large. The gene calls are TRBV21-1 and TRBJ1-2. TRBV21-1 is a pseudogene segment. The CDR3 spans 11 residues. The CDR3 region has the DNA TGTGCCAGCACAGGTATGGGGGGCTACACCTTC. Translating gives CASTGMGGYTF.

This clone was counted only a few times. This sequence joins TRBV27 and TRBJ1-5, with D uncertain. Trimming cost V 3 bases and J 2 bases, with 5 bases left between them. CDR3 size: 13 residues. In germline, CDR1 is MNHEY, CDR2 SMNVEV (reference sequence). CDR3: CASSFVGNQPQHF. The CDR3 bases are TGTGCCAGCAGTTTCGTAGGCAATCAGCCCCAGCATTTT.

The count of this clone is one. The chain couples TRBV4-1 to TRBJ2-5, with 7 bases lining up with TRBD2. V was clipped by 1 base and J by 5 bases; unmatched bases: 7. Per germline, CDR1 MGHRA and CDR2 YSYEKL. The CDR3 sequence is 15 residues long. This chain's CDR3 is CASSQGFGGSETQYF. Here the CDR3 DNA reads TGCGCCAGCAGCCAAGGCTTCGGGGGGTCCGAGACCCAGTACTTC.

This clone was detected a few times. V is TRBV6-8 and J is TRBJ2-3; D unclear. Germline assignment: CDR1 MNHGY and CDR2 SAAAGT. CDR3 length: 13 residues. V lost 6 bases and J 4 bases, leaving 11 bases between the germline ends. The CDR3 bases are TGTGCCAGCAGGGAAGTATCGTCAGATACGCAGTATTTT. The encoded protein is CASREVSSDTQYF.

In its sample, this clone was seen once. This chain joins TRBV6-8 and TRBJ1-1; no firm D call. Trimming cost V 2 bases and J 1 base, with 5 bases left between them. The CDR3 spans 13 residues. Germline CDR1 and CDR2: MNHGY and SAAAGT. The CDR3 region is CASSYTGNTEAFF. CDR3 sequence (DNA): TGTGCCAGCAGTTACACCGGGAACACTGAAGCTTTCTTT.

The chain employs TRBV7-4 and TRBJ2-1; maybe TRBD2 (5 bases). V lost 2 bases to trimming and J lost 10 bases, with 12 bases between them. CDR3 length: 13 residues. The germline V gene encodes CDR1 SGHVT and CDR2 SQSDAQ. CDR3 coding DNA: TGTGCCAGCAGCTTATTCGGTCAGCGGGAGCAGTTCTTC. Encoded protein: CASSLFGQREQFF.

This clone was counted between two and nine times. The chain has TRBV28 and TRBJ2-7; D is possibly TRBD1 (6 bases). Trimming removed 3 bases at V and 7 bases at J, with 13 bases between. From germline, CDR1 is MDHEN and CDR2 SYDVKM. The CDR3 length is 13 residues. This CDR3 reads CASSFTATGEQYF. The CDR3 DNA sequence: TGTGCCAGCAGTTTCACGGCGACAGGAGAGCAGTACTTC.

A few counts support this clone. The chain carries TRBV30 and TRBJ1-4, with 7 bases fitting TRBD1. The germline CDR1 and CDR2 sequences are GTSNPN and SVGIG (reference sequence). V trimming: 1 base; J trimming: 3 bases; junction bases outside the gene matches: 8. This CDR3 region has 16 residues. The CDR3 protein is CAWSAQGVFANEKLFF. The CDR3, as DNA: TGTGCCTGGAGTGCGCAGGGGGTTTTCGCTAATGAAAAACTGTTTTTT. Filled out from reference TRBV30 and TRBJ1-4, the complete variable domain reads SQTIHQWPATLVQPVGSPLSLECTVEGTSNPNLYWYRQAAGRGLQLLFYSVGIGQISSEVPQNLSASRPQDRQFILSSKKLLLSDSGFYLCAWSAQGVFANEKLFFGSGTQLSVL.

The V call is TRBV6-5, the J call TRBJ2-7, with 11 positions matching TRBD2. The germline V gene has CDR1 MNHEY and CDR2 SVGAGI. The V and J ends lost 5 bases and 3 bases, in that order; junction bases with no gene match: 6. CDR3 length: 15 amino acids. CDR3 DNA: TGTGCCAGCAGTGTGACTAGCGGGATTATCTACGAGCAGTACTTC. This gives the protein CASSVTSGIIYEQYF.

The sample holds one count of this clone. The V gene is TRBV4-3, the J gene TRBJ1-1, with D maybe TRBD1 (6 bases). Germline V gene lookup returns CDR1 LGHNA and CDR2 YSLEER. This CDR3 has 14 amino acids. The ends were cut back, 3 bases at V and 5 bases at J, with 13 bases in the middle. The CDR3 DNA reads as TGCGCCAGCAGCCAGGCCAGGGGATGGACTGAAGCTTTCTTT. This gives the protein CASSQARGWTEAFF.

The chain joins TRBV7-9 to TRBJ2-1; 9 nucleotides match TRBD1. The V and J ends lost 4 bases and 9 bases, in that order; junction bases with no gene match: 7. The CDR3 extends over 14 amino acids. Germline V gene sequence: CDR1 SEHNR, CDR2 FQNEAQ (reference sequence). The CDR3 DNA is TGTGCCAGCAGCTACGGGACAGGGTGGGGTGAGCAGTTCTTC. Its translation is CASSYGTGWGEQFF.

The rearrangement links TRBV7-8 to TRBJ2-1; no reliable D call. Looked up from germline, CDR1 is SGHVS and CDR2 is FQNEAQ. The CDR3 has 14 residues. V was shortened by 5 bases and J by 0 bases, with 8 bases between the two germline ends. The CDR3: CASSRIASYNEQFF. Here the CDR3 DNA reads TGTGCCAGCAGCCGAATAGCCTCCTACAATGAGCAGTTCTTC.

This clone was found a few times. This chain links TRBV6-5 with TRBJ2-7; TRBD1 matches at 8 bases. CDR3 length: 13 amino acids. The junction had 3 bases not matched to a gene; V was cut back by 5 bases and J by 3 bases. Germline CDR1 and CDR2: MNHEY and SVGAGI. The CDR3 is CASSPGTGYEQYF. The CDR3 DNA reads TGTGCCAGCAGTCCCGGGACAGGCTACGAGCAGTACTTC.

This clone is judged large. The chain links TRBV27 to TRBJ2-7; a possible D gene is TRBD2 (5 bases). Germline lookup yields CDR1 MNHEY and CDR2 SMNVEV (reference sequence). Trimming took off 0 bases at V and 2 bases at J, with 11 bases between the two ends. The CDR3 extends over 15 amino acids. CDR3 loop: CASSLSSPGTYEQYF. The CDR3 region has the DNA TGTGCCAGCAGTTTATCCAGTCCGGGAACCTACGAGCAGTACTTC.

This clone was seen a handful of times. The V call is TRBV19, the J call TRBJ2-7; 7 nucleotides match TRBD1. The CDR3 has 15 amino acids. Germline CDR1 and CDR2: LNHDA and SQIVND (reference sequence). Unmatched junction bases numbered 5, after V lost 3 bases and J lost 0 bases. The chain's CDR3 is CASSITGASSYEQYF. The CDR3 DNA reads TGTGCCAGTAGTATTACAGGGGCCTCCTCCTACGAGCAGTACTTC.

With regard to this clone: A much larger clone differs from this one at a single base, so this may be a read error. This rearrangement joins TRBV29-1 to TRBJ2-7; tentative D call: TRBD2 (5 bases). Trimming removed 3 bases from V and 1 base from J, with 10 bases in between. The germline V gene has CDR1 SQVTM and CDR2 ANQGSEA. The CDR3 covers 13 residues. For the CDR3, the DNA is TGCAGCGTTGAGGTGGAGGTATCCTACGAGCAGTACTTC. As protein: CSVEVEVSYEQYF.

By share, this clone ranks as large (0.1 to 1%). The chain combines TRBV6-4 with TRBJ1-2; 8 nucleotides match TRBD1. The CDR3 runs to 16 residues. Germline lookup yields CDR1 MRHNA and CDR2 SNTAGT. V lost 3 bases to trimming and J lost 4 bases; unmatched junction nucleotides: 10. DNA of the CDR3: TGTGCCAGCAGTGAGGAACCCAGGGGGCCGGGCTATGGCTACACCTTC. Translation gives CASSEEPRGPGYGYTF.

The CDR3 nucleotides read TGTGCCAGCAGCTTGGGATCGACCTACGAGCAGTACTTC. Translating it yields CASSLGSTYEQYF. This sequence joins TRBV7-8 and TRBJ2-5; D is unresolved. The J call may be incorrect, as the DNA end agrees better with TRBJ2-7. CDR1 SGHVS and CDR2 FQNEAQ come from the germline V gene. The CDR3 totals 13 residues.

This clone has a handful of counts. CDR3 nucleotides: TGTGCCAGCAGCTTGGGGGTCTATGAGCAGTTCTTC. Translation gives CASSLGVYEQFF. The chain is built from TRBV5-6 and TRBJ2-1; no clear D. The germline V and J ends were trimmed by 0 bases and 8 bases, with 6 bases remaining between them. Germline assignment: CDR1 SGHDT and CDR2 YYEEEE. The CDR3 loop spans 12 amino acids.

V usage is TRBV9 and J usage is TRBJ2-3, with TRBD2 matching 15 bases. The length of the CDR3 is 18 residues. The ends lost 4 bases at V and 4 bases at J; junction bases unmatched: 10. From germline, CDR1 is SGDLS and CDR2 YYNGEE. CDR3 coding DNA: TGTGCCAGCAGCTCTTTCGGGACTAGCGGGAGGTTGGCAGATACGCAGTATTTT. Translation gives CASSSFGTSGRLADTQYF.

There are a few counts of this clone. The chain recombines TRBV9 with TRBJ2-1; no reliable D call. CDR1 and CDR2 from the germline V gene are SGDLS and YYNGEE. This CDR3 region has 16 residues. The germline V and J ends were trimmed by 0 bases and 7 bases, with 17 bases remaining between them. CDR3 bases: TGTGCCAGCAGCGTAGATCTGGCAGGAGAAGGTAATGAGCAGTTCTTC. Translated, it gives CASSVDLAGEGNEQFF.

This clone was seen more than once but under ten times. CDR3 nucleotide sequence: TGTGCCAGCAGTCCTGGATCGATCTACGAGCAGTACTTC. Translated, it gives CASSPGSIYEQYF. The gene calls are TRBV6-1 and TRBJ2-7, with D hard to call. The CDR3 contains 13 residues. V gave up 5 bases and J gave up 3 bases, with 11 bases separating them. The V gene's germline CDR1 is MNHNS and CDR2 SASEGT.

This chain uses TRBV28 with TRBJ2-1; D may be TRBD1 or TRBD2 (5 bases each). Germline-derived CDR1 and CDR2 are MDHEN and SYDVKM. CDR3 length: 16 amino acids. The V gene lost 6 bases and the J gene lost 3 bases, with 18 bases spanning the gap. The chain's CDR3 is CASSLPGPPGYNEQFF. For the CDR3, the DNA is TGTGCCAGCAGCCTGCCGGGACCTCCGGGCTACAATGAGCAGTTCTTC.

This clone is medium-sized by share. This chain joins TRBV2 and TRBJ2-7; 14 nucleotides agree with TRBD2. The CDR3 spans 16 residues. V lost 3 bases, J lost 0 bases, and 1 base stayed unmatched. Germline CDR1 is SNHLY and CDR2 is FYNNEI. CDR3 region: CASSEGLAGASYEQYF. The CDR3 nucleotides read TGTGCCAGCAGTGAGGGACTAGCGGGAGCCTCCTACGAGCAGTACTTC.

The chain couples TRBV11-2 to TRBJ2-3; the D gene is possibly TRBD2 (5 bases). Germline CDR1 and CDR2: SGHAT and FQNNGV. The CDR3 contains 16 residues. V lost 1 base and J lost 2, with 13 bases in between. CDR3 amino acids: CASSLAVQRYTDTQYF. CDR3 bases: TGTGCCAGCAGCTTAGCAGTCCAGCGGTACACAGATACGCAGTATTTT.

The chain is built from TRBV6-5 and TRBJ2-1; D perhaps matches TRBD2 (6 bases). V was pared by 6 bases and J by 14 bases, with 14 bases between. CDR1 and CDR2 from the germline V gene are MNHEY and SVGAGI. The CDR3 runs 11 residues. The CDR3 coding sequence is TGTGCCAGCAGGGCGGGACTTAGCAAGTTCTTC. It specifies CASRAGLSKFF.

The rearrangement joins TRBV28 to TRBJ2-7; D uncertain. Germline CDR1 is MDHEN and CDR2 is SYDVKM. Trimming took 1 base from V and 7 from J, leaving 5 bases between them. The CDR3 consists of 11 residues. DNA for the CDR3: TGTGCCAGCAGTTTATTGGGGGAGCAGTACTTC. Translation gives CASSLLGEQYF.

This sequence joins TRBV27 and TRBJ2-7; a possible D gene is TRBD1 (8 bases). The germline V gene has CDR1 MNHEY and CDR2 SMNVEV (reference sequence). The ends were cut back, 10 bases at V and 2 bases at J, with 15 bases in the middle. The CDR3 runs 13 residues. DNA for the CDR3: TGTGCCACCGCCACAGGGGGGGCCTACGAGCAGTACTTC. It yields the protein CATATGGAYEQYF.